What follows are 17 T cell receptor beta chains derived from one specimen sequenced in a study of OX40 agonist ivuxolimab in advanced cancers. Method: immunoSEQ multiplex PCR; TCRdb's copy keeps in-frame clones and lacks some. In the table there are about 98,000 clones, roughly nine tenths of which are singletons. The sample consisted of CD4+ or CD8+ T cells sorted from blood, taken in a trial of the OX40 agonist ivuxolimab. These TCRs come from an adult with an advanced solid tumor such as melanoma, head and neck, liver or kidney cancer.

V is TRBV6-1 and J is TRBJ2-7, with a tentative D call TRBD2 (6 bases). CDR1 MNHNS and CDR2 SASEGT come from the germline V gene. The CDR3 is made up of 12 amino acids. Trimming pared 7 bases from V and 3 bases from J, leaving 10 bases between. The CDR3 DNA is TGTGCCAGCATGGGAGGAGGCTACGAGCAGTACGTC. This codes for CASMGGGYEQYV.

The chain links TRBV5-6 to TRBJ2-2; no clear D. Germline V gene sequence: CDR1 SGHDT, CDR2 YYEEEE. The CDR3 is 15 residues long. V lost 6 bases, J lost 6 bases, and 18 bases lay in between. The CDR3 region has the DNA TGTGCCAGCACCCTGGGGTATCGTGGCGCCGGGGAGCTGTTTTTT. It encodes CASTLGYRGAGELFF.

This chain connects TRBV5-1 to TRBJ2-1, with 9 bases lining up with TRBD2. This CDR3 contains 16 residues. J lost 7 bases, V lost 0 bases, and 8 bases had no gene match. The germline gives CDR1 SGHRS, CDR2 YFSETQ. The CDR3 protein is CASSLDLAGSRNEQFF. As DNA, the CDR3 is TGCGCCAGCAGCTTGGATCTAGCGGGGTCTCGGAATGAGCAGTTCTTC.

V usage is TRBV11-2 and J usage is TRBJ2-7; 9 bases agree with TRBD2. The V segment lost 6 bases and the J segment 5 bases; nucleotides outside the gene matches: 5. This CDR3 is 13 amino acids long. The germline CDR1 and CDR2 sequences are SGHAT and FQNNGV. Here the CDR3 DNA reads TGTGCCAGCAGGGCAGCGGGAGGACACGAGCAGTACGTC. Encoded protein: CASRAAGGHEQYV.

The CDR3 spells CASSSEGRINEQFF. For the CDR3, the DNA is TGTGCCAGCAGTTCCGAGGGGCGCATAAATGAGCAGTTCTTC. The chain has TRBV27 and TRBJ2-1; D possibly uses TRBD1 or TRBD2 (5 bases each). CDR3 length equals 14 residues. V was clipped by 4 bases and J by 7 bases, with 14 bases between them. Germline V lookup: CDR1 MNHEY, CDR2 SMNVEV (reference sequence).

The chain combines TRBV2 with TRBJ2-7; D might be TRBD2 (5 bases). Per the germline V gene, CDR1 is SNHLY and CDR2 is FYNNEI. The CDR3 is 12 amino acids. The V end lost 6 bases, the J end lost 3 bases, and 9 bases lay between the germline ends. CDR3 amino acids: CASSLTSYEQYF. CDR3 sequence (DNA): TGTGCCAGCAGCCTAACTAGCTACGAGCAGTACTTC.

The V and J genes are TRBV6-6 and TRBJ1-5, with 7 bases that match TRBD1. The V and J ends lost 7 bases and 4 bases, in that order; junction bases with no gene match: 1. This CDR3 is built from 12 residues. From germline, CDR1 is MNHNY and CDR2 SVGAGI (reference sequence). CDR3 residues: CASKQGNQPQHF. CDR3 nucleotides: TGTGCCAGCAAACAGGGGAATCAGCCCCAGCATTTT.

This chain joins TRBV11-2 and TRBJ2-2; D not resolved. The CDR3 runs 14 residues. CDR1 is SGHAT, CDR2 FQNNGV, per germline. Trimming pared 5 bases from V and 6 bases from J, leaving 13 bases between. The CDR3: CASSPYRRSGELFF. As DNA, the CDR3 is TGTGCCAGCAGCCCTTATAGACGTTCCGGGGAGCTGTTTTTT.

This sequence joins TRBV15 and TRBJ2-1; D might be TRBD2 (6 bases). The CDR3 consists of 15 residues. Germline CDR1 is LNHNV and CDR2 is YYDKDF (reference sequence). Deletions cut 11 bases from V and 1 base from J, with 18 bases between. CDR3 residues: CASPPPRGSYNEQFF. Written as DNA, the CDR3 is TGTGCCTCGCCCCCCCCGCGGGGTTCCTACAATGAGCAGTTCTTC.

The CDR3 nucleotides are TGTGCCAGCTCACCTTTCAGTGGGGAGACCCAGTACTTC. Protein product: CASSPFSGETQYF. The rearrangement links TRBV18 to TRBJ2-5; the D is unclear. Germline values: CDR1 KGHSH, CDR2 LQKENI. The CDR3 has 13 residues. Trimming took 3 bases from V and 5 from J, leaving 10 bases between them.

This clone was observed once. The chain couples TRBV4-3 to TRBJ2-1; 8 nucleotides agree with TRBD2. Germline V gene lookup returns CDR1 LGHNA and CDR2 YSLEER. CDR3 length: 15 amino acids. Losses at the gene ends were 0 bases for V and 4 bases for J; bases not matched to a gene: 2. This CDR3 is CASSQEGLVYNEQFF. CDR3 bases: TGCGCCAGCAGCCAAGAGGGACTAGTTTACAATGAGCAGTTCTTC.

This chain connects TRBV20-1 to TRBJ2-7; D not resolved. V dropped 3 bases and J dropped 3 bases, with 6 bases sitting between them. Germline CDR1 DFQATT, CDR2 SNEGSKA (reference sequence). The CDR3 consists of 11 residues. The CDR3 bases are TGCAGTGCTAGTCTCGGCTACGAGCAGTACGTC. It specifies CSASLGYEQYV.

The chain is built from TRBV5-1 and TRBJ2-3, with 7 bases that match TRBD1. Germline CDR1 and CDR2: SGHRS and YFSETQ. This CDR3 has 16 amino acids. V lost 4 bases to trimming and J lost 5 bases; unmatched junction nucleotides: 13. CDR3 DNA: TGCGCCAGCAGCCGGGACAGATCCCTTGGCGGAGATACGCAGTATTTT. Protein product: CASSRDRSLGGDTQYF.

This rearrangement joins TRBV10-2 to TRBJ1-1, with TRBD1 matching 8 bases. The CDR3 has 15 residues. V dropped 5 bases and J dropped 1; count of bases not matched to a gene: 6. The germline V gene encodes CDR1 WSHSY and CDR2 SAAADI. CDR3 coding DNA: TGCGCCAGCAGTACCCCGGACAGGGAGAACACTGAAGCTTTCTTT. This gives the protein CASSTPDRENTEAFF.

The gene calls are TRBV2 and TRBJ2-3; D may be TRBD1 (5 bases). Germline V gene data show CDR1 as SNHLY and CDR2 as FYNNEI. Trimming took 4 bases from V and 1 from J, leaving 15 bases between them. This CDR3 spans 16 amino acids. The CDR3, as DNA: TGTGCCAGCAGTGCTCAGGGAAACGTGGGCACAGATACGCAGTATTTT. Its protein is CASSAQGNVGTDTQYF.

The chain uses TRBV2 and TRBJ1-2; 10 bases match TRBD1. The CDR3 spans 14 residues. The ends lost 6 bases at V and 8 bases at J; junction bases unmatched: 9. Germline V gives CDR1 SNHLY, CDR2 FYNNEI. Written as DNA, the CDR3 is TGTGCCAGCAGCCCCCAGGACAGGGGGTCAGGCTACACCTTC. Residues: CASSPQDRGSGYTF.

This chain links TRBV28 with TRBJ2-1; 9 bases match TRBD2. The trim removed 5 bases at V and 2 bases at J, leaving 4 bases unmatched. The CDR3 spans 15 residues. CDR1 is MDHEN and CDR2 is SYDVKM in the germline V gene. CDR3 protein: CASSPPSGAYNEQFF. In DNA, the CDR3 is TGTGCCAGCAGTCCCCCTAGCGGGGCCTACAATGAGCAGTTCTTC.